One and the same sample provided the 28 T cell receptor beta chains below, sequenced in a study of blood T cell repertoires in COVID-19. The table came from immunoSEQ multiplex PCR; TCRdb's copy has only in-frame clones and leaves some out. The sample records more than 200,000 clones, approximately 90% being singletons. The sequenced material came from peripheral blood. Receptor source: a middle-aged man with acute or convalescent COVID-19.

The chain has TRBV4-2 and TRBJ2-1; the match to TRBD1 covers 12 bases. This CDR3 spans 18 amino acids. Trimming took 3 bases from V and 9 from J; bases not matched to a gene: 15. Germline CDR1 LGHNA, CDR2 YNFKEQ. CDR3 DNA: TGTGCCAGCAGCCATGATGGGATACCGGGACAGGGGGCCGGTGAGCAGTTCTTC. Amino acids: CASSHDGIPGQGAGEQFF.

The CDR3 DNA follows: TGTGCCAGCAGCAACAGGGTAGATGAAAAACTGTTTTTT. This sequence encodes CASSNRVDEKLFF. The V gene is TRBV11-2, the J gene TRBJ1-4; TRBD1 might be the D (6 bases). CDR1 is SGHAT, CDR2 FQNNGV, per germline. The CDR3 is 13 amino acids. V gave up 5 bases and J gave up 6 bases, with 10 bases separating them.

This rearrangement joins TRBV7-9 to TRBJ2-4; 7 bases match TRBD1. Germline V CDR1 and CDR2: SEHNR, FQNEAQ (reference sequence). The CDR3 spans 14 residues. The ends lost 5 bases at V and 6 bases at J; junction bases unmatched: 7. CDR3 sequence reads: CASSLGQAGNIQYF. As DNA, the CDR3 is TGTGCCAGCAGCCTCGGACAGGCTGGAAACATTCAGTACTTC.

The V and J genes are TRBV19 and TRBJ1-4, with unresolved D. The length of the CDR3 is 13 residues. V was cut by 3 bases and J by 7 bases, with 9 bases left in between. The germline V gene encodes CDR1 LNHDA and CDR2 SQIVND (reference sequence). The CDR3 DNA sequence: TGTGCCAGTAGTATGCAGATAGCTGAAAAACTGTTTTTT. It is translated as CASSMQIAEKLFF.

This chain joins TRBV29-1 and TRBJ1-1; 7 bases map to TRBD1. V trimming: 7 bases; J trimming: 0 bases; junction bases outside the gene matches: 5. The CDR3 runs 13 residues. Germline assignment: CDR1 SQVTM and CDR2 ANQGSEA. The DNA for the CDR3 is TGCAGCGGTGTGGGACAGTTGAACACTGAAGCTTTCTTT. Amino acids: CSGVGQLNTEAFF.

This chain uses TRBV14 with TRBJ2-7; 8 bases match TRBD1. CDR3 length: 14 residues. Germline CDR1 reads SGHDN; CDR2 reads FVKESK. Trimming took 4 bases from V and 6 from J; bases not matched to a gene: 8. Here the CDR3 DNA reads TGTGCCAGCAGCCGAGTACAGGGGGTCCTCGAGCAGTACTTC. Its translation: CASSRVQGVLEQYF.

The chain has TRBV20-1 and TRBJ2-7; the D is unclear. Deletions cut 3 bases from V and 3 bases from J, with 15 bases between. The V gene's germline CDR1 is DFQATT and CDR2 SNEGSKA (reference sequence). CDR3 length equals 14 residues. CDR3 sequence: CSASDLDLLYEQYF. The CDR3 nucleotides are TGCAGTGCTAGTGATCTAGATCTACTCTACGAGCAGTACTTC.

V gene TRBV6-6 combines with J gene TRBJ2-3, with a weak D call TRBD1 (6 bases). Germline V gene sequence: CDR1 MNHNY, CDR2 SVGAGI (reference sequence). V lost 6 bases and J 1 base, leaving 11 bases between the germline ends. The CDR3 is made up of 14 amino acids. This CDR3 is CASRETGRTDTQYF. As DNA, the CDR3 is TGTGCCAGCAGGGAGACAGGCCGCACAGATACGCAGTATTTT.

This clone was detected a few times. This same CDR3 is encoded by further DNA sequences in the sample. This rearrangement joins TRBV4-1 to TRBJ1-2, with 9 nucleotides matching TRBD1. The CDR3 contains 15 residues. Germline trimming cut 3 bases from V and 1 base from J; bases unmatched to any gene: 3. CDR1 MGHRA and CDR2 YSYEKL come from the germline V gene. The CDR3 DNA sequence: TGCGCCAGCAGCCAGCCGGGACAGGGTAACTATGGCTACACCTTC. Its translation is CASSQPGQGNYGYTF.

This rearrangement joins TRBV4-1 to TRBJ1-5; TRBD1 might be the D (5 bases). Germline CDR1 reads MGHRA; CDR2 reads YSYEKL. V was clipped by 4 bases and J by 9 bases, with 16 bases between them. This CDR3 contains 14 residues. The CDR3 reads CASSPGQGRRPQHF. CDR3 DNA sequence: TGCGCCAGCAGCCCAGGGCAGGGCCGGAGGCCCCAGCATTTT.

This chain uses TRBV27 with TRBJ1-1, with 8 bases fitting TRBD1. Germline V lookup: CDR1 MNHEY, CDR2 SMNVEV (reference sequence). With 4 bases clipped from V and 4 bases from J, the junction kept 8 bases outside the gene matches. The length of the CDR3 is 15 residues. Written as DNA, the CDR3 is TGTGCCAGCAGTTCCCATAATACAGGGGGCACTGAAGCTTTCTTT. This encodes CASSSHNTGGTEAFF.

The gene calls are TRBV12-5 and TRBJ1-1; a weak D match, TRBD1 (5 bases). Germline loops: CDR1 LGHNT, CDR2 FRNRAP. V lost 4 bases and J lost 0, with 15 bases in between. CDR3 length: 16 amino acids. CDR3 loop: CASGSPSDSLNTEAFF. For the CDR3, the DNA is TGTGCTAGTGGTTCCCCTAGCGACAGCCTGAACACTGAAGCTTTCTTT.

This clone was picked up many times. This rearrangement joins TRBV7-6 to TRBJ2-2; TRBD1 might be the D (6 bases). Germline values: CDR1 SGHVS, CDR2 FNYEAQ. V was trimmed by 1 base and J by 0 bases, leaving 9 bases between them. CDR3 size: 16 residues. The CDR3, as DNA: TGTGCCAGCAGCTTAGGACAGGCCACGAACACCGGGGAGCTGTTTTTT. Translating gives CASSLGQATNTGELFF. Full variable domain (outside the CDR3, taken from reference TRBV7-6 and TRBJ2-2): GAGVSQSPRYKVTKRGQDVALRCDPISGHVSLYWYRQALGQGPEFLTYFNYEAQQDKSGLPNDRFSAERPEGSISTLTIQRTEQRDSAMYRCASSLGQATNTGELFFGEGSRLTVL.

This chain joins TRBV10-3 and TRBJ1-2; TRBD1 is a possible D gene (6 bases). Trimming took off 3 bases at V and 4 bases at J, with 12 bases between the two ends. CDR1 ENHRY and CDR2 SYGVKD come from the germline V gene. The CDR3 is 14 residues long. CDR3 in amino acids: CAISDPGVGYGYTF. In DNA, the CDR3 is TGTGCCATCAGTGATCCAGGGGTAGGCTATGGCTACACCTTC.

The sample holds a few counts of this clone. V usage is TRBV5-1 and J usage is TRBJ2-1; 8 nucleotides line up with TRBD2. CDR1 and CDR2 (germline): SGHRS, YFSETQ. The CDR3 covers 15 residues. With 0 bases clipped from V and 10 bases from J, the junction kept 9 bases outside the gene matches. The CDR3 coding sequence is TGCGCCAGCAGCTTGGAACTAGCGGTAGGACACGAGCAGTTCTTC. Translation: CASSLELAVGHEQFF.

The chain is built from TRBV6-1 and TRBJ1-2, with D tentatively TRBD1 (6 bases). Germline lookup yields CDR1 MNHNS and CDR2 SASEGT. Deletions cut 2 bases from V and 7 bases from J, with 17 bases between. This CDR3 region has 15 residues. The CDR3 coding sequence is TGTGCCAGCAGTGAATTCTCCAGGGGTATCTCTGGCTACACCTTC. Translation gives CASSEFSRGISGYTF.

The V call is TRBV5-1, the J call TRBJ2-5; 15 bases fit TRBD2. Germline V gives CDR1 SGHRS, CDR2 YFSETQ. Trimming cost V 5 bases and J 7 bases; bases outside gene matches: 3. The CDR3 consists of 14 residues. The CDR3 DNA reads as TGCGCCAGCAGTCCGGGACTAGCGGGGGGGACCCAGTACTTC. This sequence encodes CASSPGLAGGTQYF.

This clone was observed a handful of times. The chain employs TRBV4-1 and TRBJ1-1; 7 bases are a match to TRBD1. The CDR3 loop spans 16 amino acids. The V and J ends lost 3 bases and 1 base, in that order; junction bases with no gene match: 8. The germline V gene encodes CDR1 MGHRA and CDR2 YSYEKL. In DNA form, the CDR3 reads TGCGCCAGCAGCCAGCGTGAGGGACAGAGGAACACTGAAGCTTTCTTT. Translation gives CASSQREGQRNTEAFF.

The chain joins TRBV2 to TRBJ1-2, with D possibly matching TRBD1 (5 bases). This CDR3 comprises 14 residues. CDR1 SNHLY and CDR2 FYNNEI come from the germline V gene. Trimming stripped 7 bases from V and 3 bases from J, with 15 bases between. CDR3: CASKAGRMDYGYTF. The CDR3 DNA reads TGTGCCAGCAAAGCGGGACGGATGGACTATGGCTACACCTTC.

The J gene is TRBJ2-2, the V gene TRBV7-3; 8 nucleotides match TRBD2. The germline V gene encodes CDR1 SGHTA and CDR2 FQGTGA. V trimming: 5 bases; J trimming: 6 bases; junction bases outside the gene matches: 2. This CDR3 is built from 13 residues. This CDR3 is CASSRTSPGELFF. The DNA for the CDR3 is TGTGCCAGCAGCAGGACTAGCCCCGGGGAGCTGTTTTTT.

The chain recombines TRBV5-1 with TRBJ1-1; 7 nucleotides agree with TRBD1. CDR1 SGHRS and CDR2 YFSETQ come from the germline V gene. The length of the CDR3 is 15 residues. V shed 2 bases, J shed 3 bases, and the junction held 7 bases outside the gene matches. The CDR3 bases are TGCGCCAGCAGCTTACTAGGGACAGCGGACACTGAAGCTTTCTTT. Amino acid sequence: CASSLLGTADTEAFF.

The V call is TRBV5-4, the J call TRBJ2-2; D might be TRBD2 (5 bases). Germline assignment: CDR1 SGHNT and CDR2 YYREEE (reference sequence). V was pared by 4 bases and J by 5 bases, with 21 bases between. This CDR3 is built from 17 residues. CDR3 in amino acids: CASSPAGLRGGTGELFF. CDR3 nucleotide sequence: TGTGCCAGCAGCCCGGCGGGTCTCCGAGGTGGGACCGGGGAGCTGTTTTTT.

J is TRBJ1-6 and V is TRBV5-6, with 7 bases fitting TRBD1. Trimming cost V 4 bases and J 2 bases; bases outside gene matches: 6. The CDR3 has 16 amino acids. CDR1 and CDR2 (germline): SGHDT, YYEEEE. CDR3 nucleotides: TGTGCCAGCAGCCTCGTAGGACAGGCCTATAATTCACCCCTCCACTTT. Its translation: CASSLVGQAYNSPLHF.

The chain combines TRBV5-1 with TRBJ2-2, with 8 bases that match TRBD1. Germline trimming cut 0 bases from V and 3 bases from J; bases unmatched to any gene: 4. In germline, CDR1 is SGHRS, CDR2 YFSETQ. The CDR3 totals 16 residues. CDR3 sequence: CASSLAGTGHTGELFF. DNA for the CDR3: TGCGCCAGCAGCTTGGCCGGGACAGGCCACACCGGGGAGCTGTTTTTT.

J is TRBJ1-2 and V is TRBV6-5; tentatively, D is TRBD1 (5 bases). V lost 4 bases and J 6 bases, leaving 12 bases between the germline ends. The CDR3 length is 13 residues. Germline V gene data show CDR1 as MNHEY and CDR2 as SVGAGI. The CDR3 protein is CASSSRTYNGYTF. The CDR3 DNA sequence: TGTGCCAGCAGTTCGAGGACATACAATGGCTACACCTTC.

The gene calls are TRBV4-1 and TRBJ2-3; TRBD2 matches at 15 bases. CDR3 size: 17 residues. Germline loops: CDR1 MGHRA, CDR2 YSYEKL. Unmatched junction bases numbered 3, after V lost 3 bases and J lost 2 bases. The CDR3 DNA follows: TGCGCCAGCAGCCATGGGACTAGCGGGGGGTCCACAGATACGCAGTATTTT. This encodes CASSHGTSGGSTDTQYF.

Here the CDR3 DNA reads TGCGCCAGCAGCCCGGGTCTTAGCAATCAGCCCCAGCATTTT. Translated: CASSPGLSNQPQHF. This chain uses TRBV5-1 with TRBJ1-5; no reliable D call. This CDR3 contains 14 residues. CDR1 and CDR2 from the germline V gene are SGHRS and YFSETQ. V dropped 4 bases and J dropped 0 bases, with 8 bases sitting between them.

V gene TRBV6-5 combines with J gene TRBJ1-2; 7 bases match TRBD1. V shed 2 bases and J 6 bases; nucleotides not matched to a gene: 9. The CDR3 is made up of 15 amino acids. Germline assignment: CDR1 MNHEY and CDR2 SVGAGI. The CDR3 loop is CASSYTIQGLDGYTF. The CDR3 DNA reads as TGTGCCAGCAGTTACACAATACAGGGGCTGGATGGCTACACCTTC.